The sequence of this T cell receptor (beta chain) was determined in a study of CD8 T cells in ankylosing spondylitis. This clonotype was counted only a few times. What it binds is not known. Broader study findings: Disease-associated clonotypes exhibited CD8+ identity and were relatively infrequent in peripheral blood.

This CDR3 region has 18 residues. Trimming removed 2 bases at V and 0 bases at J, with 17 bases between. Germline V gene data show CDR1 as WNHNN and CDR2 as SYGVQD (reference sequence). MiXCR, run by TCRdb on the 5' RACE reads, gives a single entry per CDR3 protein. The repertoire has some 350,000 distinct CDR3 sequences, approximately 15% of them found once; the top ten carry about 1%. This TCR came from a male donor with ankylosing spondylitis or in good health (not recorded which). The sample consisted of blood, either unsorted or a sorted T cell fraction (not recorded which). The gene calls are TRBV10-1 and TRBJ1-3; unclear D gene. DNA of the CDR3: TGCGCCAGCAGTGAGGGCAGGATCGGGGTCAACTCTGGAAACACCATATATTTT. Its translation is CASSEGRIGVNSGNTIYF.